What follows are 5 T cell receptor beta chains derived from one specimen sequenced in a study of PD-1 blockade in classical Hodgkin lymphoma. As for time point: cycle 4 day 1 (C4D1), after 6 weeks of nivolumab. All the patients suffered relapse after autologous stem cell transplantation, and brentuximab vedotin exposure differed. Method: immunoSEQ multiplex PCR; TCRdb's copy keeps in-frame clones and lacks some. The table shows tens of thousands of clones, with nearly 90% occurring only once. Material: peripheral blood mononuclear cells (PBMCs), obtained before the fourth cycle of nivolumab. These receptors all stem from a human donor with classical Hodgkin lymphoma.

The chain couples TRBV19 to TRBJ1-1, with D unclear. Germline V gene data show CDR1 as LNHDA and CDR2 as SQIVND (reference sequence). Trimming pared 8 bases from V and 1 base from J, leaving 11 bases between. The CDR3 is 13 residues long. The chain's CDR3 is CASGRVPNTEAFF. In DNA form, the CDR3 reads TGTGCCAGTGGTCGGGTCCCGAACACTGAAGCTTTCTTT.

This chain links TRBV6-5 with TRBJ2-7; the D is unclear. CDR1 is MNHEY and CDR2 is SVGAGI in the germline V gene. This CDR3 has 14 residues. The V end was cut by 2 bases, the J end by 3 bases, with 11 bases between. DNA for the CDR3: TGTGCCAGCAGTTACAGCTCGGAAGACTACGAGCAGTACTTC. It yields the protein CASSYSSEDYEQYF.

This clone has just a few counts. The chain combines TRBV5-1 with TRBJ1-1; D is unclear. The V gene's germline CDR1 is SGHRS and CDR2 YFSETQ. The CDR3 is 14 amino acids. Trimming removed 0 bases from V and 1 base from J, with 7 bases in between. The CDR3 DNA follows: TGCGCCAGCAGCTTGGTTATTGAGAACACTGAAGCTTTCTTT. It is translated as CASSLVIENTEAFF. Based on the CDR3 plus reference TRBV5-1 and TRBJ1-1, the full variable domain is KAGVTQTPRYLIKTRGQQVTLSCSPISGHRSVSWYQQTPGQGLQFLFEYFSETQRNKGNFPGRFSGRQFSNSRSEMNVSTLELGDSALYLCASSLVIENTEAFFGQGTRLTVV.

The rearrangement uses TRBV5-1 and TRBJ1-4, with a weak D call TRBD1 (5 bases). Deletions cut 4 bases from V and 4 bases from J, with 11 bases between. CDR3 length: 14 amino acids. Germline V gene lookup returns CDR1 SGHRS and CDR2 YFSETQ. The CDR3 DNA sequence: TGCGCCAGCAGCCCGCAGGGCTATAATGAAAAACTGTTTTTT. This gives the protein CASSPQGYNEKLFF. The whole variable domain, filled in from reference TRBV5-1 and TRBJ1-4, reads KAGVTQTPRYLIKTRGQQVTLSCSPISGHRSVSWYQQTPGQGLQFLFEYFSETQRNKGNFPGRFSGRQFSNSRSEMNVSTLELGDSALYLCASSPQGYNEKLFFGSGTQLSVL.

The V call is TRBV6-5, the J call TRBJ1-1, with a possible D match to TRBD1 (5 bases). Germline CDR1 is MNHEY and CDR2 is SVGAGI. There are 15 residues in the CDR3. Trimming removed 7 bases at V and 2 bases at J, with 17 bases between. The CDR3 sequence is CASNGLGVPNTEAFF. Here the CDR3 DNA reads TGTGCCAGCAACGGGCTAGGGGTCCCCAACACTGAAGCTTTCTTT.